This T cell receptor beta chain appears in the sequencing data of a study of shared clonotypes between healthy human individuals. The protocol was immunoSEQ multiplex PCR, while the TCRdb copy is restricted to in-frame clones and leaves out a portion. The sample lists 2 million or so clones, roughly 95% seen once, with 0.13% in the top ten. The CDR3 has 16 residues. Germline lookup yields CDR1 MNHNS and CDR2 SASEGT. V lost 2 bases and J lost 8, with 18 bases in between. Material for sequencing was naive CD4+ T cells sorted from blood. Subset: CD45RA+ positively selected. The TCR comes from a man aged 18-30 years in good health. The chain recombines TRBV6-1 with TRBJ1-4; D is perhaps TRBD1 (6 bases). CDR3 sequence (DNA): TGTGCCAGCAGTGAAAATTTTGGCAGGGGAAGGGAAAAACTGTTTTTT. Translating it yields CASSENFGRGREKLFF.